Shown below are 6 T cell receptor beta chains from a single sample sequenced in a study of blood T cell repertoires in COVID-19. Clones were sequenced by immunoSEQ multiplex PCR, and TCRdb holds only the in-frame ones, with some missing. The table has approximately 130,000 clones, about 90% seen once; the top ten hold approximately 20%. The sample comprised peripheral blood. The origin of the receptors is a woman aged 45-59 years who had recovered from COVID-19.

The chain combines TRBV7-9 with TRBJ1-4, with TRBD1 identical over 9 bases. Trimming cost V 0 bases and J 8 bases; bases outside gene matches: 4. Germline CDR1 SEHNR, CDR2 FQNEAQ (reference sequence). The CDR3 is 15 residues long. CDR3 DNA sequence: TGTGCCAGCAGCTTAGCGGGACAGGGACGAGAAAAACTGTTTTTT. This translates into CASSLAGQGREKLFF.

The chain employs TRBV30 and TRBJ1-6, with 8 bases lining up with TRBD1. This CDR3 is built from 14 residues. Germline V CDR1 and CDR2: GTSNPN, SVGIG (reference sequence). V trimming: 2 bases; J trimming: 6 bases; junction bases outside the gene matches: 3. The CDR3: CAWSPDRGNSPLHF. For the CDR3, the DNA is TGTGCCTGGAGTCCCGACAGGGGTAATTCACCCCTCCACTTT.

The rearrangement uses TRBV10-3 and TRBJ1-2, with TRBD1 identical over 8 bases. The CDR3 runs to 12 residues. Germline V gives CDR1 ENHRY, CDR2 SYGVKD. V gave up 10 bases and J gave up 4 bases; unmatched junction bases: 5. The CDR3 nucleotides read TGTGCCAGCAGACAGGGGCGCTATGGCTACACCTTC. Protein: CASRQGRYGYTF.

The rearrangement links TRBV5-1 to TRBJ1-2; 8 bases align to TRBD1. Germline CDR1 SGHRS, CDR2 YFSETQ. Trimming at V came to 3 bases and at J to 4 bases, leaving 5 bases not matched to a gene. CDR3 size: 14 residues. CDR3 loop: CASSSLGTGYGYTF. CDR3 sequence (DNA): TGCGCCAGCAGCTCACTGGGGACAGGCTATGGCTACACCTTC.

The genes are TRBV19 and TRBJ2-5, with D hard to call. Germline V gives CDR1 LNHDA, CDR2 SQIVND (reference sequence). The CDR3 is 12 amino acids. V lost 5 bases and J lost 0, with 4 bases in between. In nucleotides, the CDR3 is TGTGCCAGTAGTGGCTACCAAGAGACCCAGTACTTC. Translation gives CASSGYQETQYF.

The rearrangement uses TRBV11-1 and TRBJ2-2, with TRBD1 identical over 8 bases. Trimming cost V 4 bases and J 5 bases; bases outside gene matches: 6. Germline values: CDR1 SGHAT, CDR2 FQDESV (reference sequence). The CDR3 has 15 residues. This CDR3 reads CASSSPTGATGELFF. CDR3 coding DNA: TGTGCCAGCAGCTCTCCGACAGGGGCGACCGGGGAGCTGTTTTTT.